Shown below are 13 T cell receptor beta chains from a single sample sequenced in a study of post-analysis software for immune sequencing data. The study's findings and limits: The five TRBV segments detected at higher frequency in patients than in controls included TRBV5-6, TRBV5-1 and TRBV20-1.

Antigen specificity for these receptors is unknown. Tagging with unique molecular identifiers was a feature of the TCR beta cDNA libraries. From the PCR reads, TCRdb called clonotypes with MiXCR, one entry per CDR3 protein. The sample comprises over 700,000 distinct CDR3 sequences, around 27% of which are singletons, and roughly 0.57% rests with the top ten. Sequenced input: blood. The receptors were sampled from a girl aged 5 to 17 with multiple sclerosis.

This clonotype has more than one count but fewer than ten. The chain links TRBV20-1 to TRBJ2-1; D call uncertain. The CDR3 spans 17 residues. V was shortened by 3 bases and J by 0 bases, with 18 bases between the two germline ends. The germline V gene has CDR1 DFQATT and CDR2 SNEGSKA (reference sequence). The DNA of the CDR3 is TGCAGTGCTAGGGATCCCTTGGACGGGTACTCCTACAATGAGCAGTTCTTC. Translated: CSARDPLDGYSYNEQFF.

A remark on this clonotype: No conserved phenylalanine or tryptophan is present at the end of the CDR3, so a read error is the likely explanation. The rearrangement uses TRBV5-4 and TRBJ2-2; D perhaps matches TRBD2 (5 bases). Germline loops: CDR1 SGHNT, CDR2 YYREEE (reference sequence). V was pared by 0 bases and J by 8 bases, with 14 bases between. The CDR3 is 15 residues long. This CDR3 is CASSLVGLPGGELFC. Written as DNA, the CDR3 is TGTGCCAGCAGCTTGGTGGGCCTCCCGGGGGGGGAGCTGTTTTGT.

This rearrangement joins TRBV12-3 or TRBV12-4 to TRBJ1-1, with D possibly TRBD1 on 5 matching bases. CDR3 length: 14 amino acids. The V end lost 5 bases, the J end lost 3 bases, and 13 bases lay between the germline ends. The chain's CDR3 is CASSADGTHTEAFF. CDR3 in DNA: TGTGCCAGCAGTGCAGACGGGACTCACACTGAAGCTTTCTTT.

Details on this clonotype: The junction and the germline gene differ at one end; a read error may be behind it. This rearrangement joins TRBV6-2 or TRBV6-3 to TRBJ2-1; unclear D gene. CDR3 size: 10 residues. Germline CDR1 is MNHEY and CDR2 is SVGEGT. The chain's CDR3 is CASSNSRVFF. DNA for the CDR3: TGTGCCAGCAGTAACTCACGAGTGTTCTTC.

The chain combines TRBV5-6 with TRBJ1-5; the D gene is possibly TRBD1 (6 bases). This CDR3 has 13 amino acids. V dropped 0 bases and J dropped 10 bases, with 11 bases sitting between them. CDR1 and CDR2 from the germline V gene are SGHDT and YYEEEE. CDR3 bases: TGTGCCAGCAGCTTGGAGAGGGGGGGTCCCCAGCATTTT. This sequence encodes CASSLERGGPQHF.

This sequence joins TRBV6-6 and TRBJ2-7; D is undetermined. With the DNA end fitting TRBJ2-5 better, the J assignment may be wrong. This CDR3 has 14 residues. Germline values: CDR1 MNHNY, CDR2 SVGAGI (reference sequence). CDR3 sequence reads: CASSNSLGSGTQYF. For the CDR3, the DNA is TGTGCCAGCAGCAACAGTCTGGGATCGGGGACCCAGTACTTC.

The genes are TRBV20-1 and TRBJ2-1, with D unresolved. This CDR3 contains 12 residues. Germline V gene lookup returns CDR1 DFQATT and CDR2 SNEGSKA (reference sequence). Trimming removed 0 bases from V and 12 bases from J, with 12 bases in between. The CDR3 DNA reads TGCAGTGCTAGAGAGTCTGGGGTAGGGCAGTTCTTC. Translated: CSARESGVGQFF.

The table lists this clonotype with a few counts. The chain employs TRBV7-8 and TRBJ2-6, with D hard to call. The germline V gene has CDR1 SGHVS and CDR2 FQNEAQ. V lost 7 bases, J lost 0 bases, and 13 bases lay in between. The CDR3 runs to 16 residues. The CDR3 is CASTEQQSSGANVLTF. The CDR3 bases are TGTGCCAGCACCGAGCAGCAGAGCTCTGGGGCCAACGTCCTGACTTTC.

The table lists this clonotype with a count of one. The chain recombines TRBV27 with TRBJ2-5; 10 bases align to TRBD2. V shed 4 bases and J 2 bases; nucleotides not matched to a gene: 4. Germline V gives CDR1 MNHEY, CDR2 SMNVEV (reference sequence). The CDR3 is 15 amino acids. Here the CDR3 DNA reads TGTGCCAGCAGTTCACTAGCGGGGTATCAAGAGACCCAGTACTTC. Translation: CASSSLAGYQETQYF.

The sample holds a few counts of this clonotype. The chain combines TRBV6-5 with TRBJ2-5, with no clear D. There are 14 residues in the CDR3. V was shortened by 0 bases and J by 5 bases, with 10 bases between the two germline ends. Germline values: CDR1 MNHEY, CDR2 SVGAGI. CDR3 region: CASSYSKQRETQYF. The CDR3 nucleotides are TGTGCCAGCAGTTACTCGAAACAGCGCGAGACCCAGTACTTC.

This clonotype has a handful of counts. The rearrangement uses TRBV27 and TRBJ2-7, with 7 bases fitting TRBD1. The CDR3 is made up of 14 amino acids. The germline CDR1 and CDR2 sequences are MNHEY and SMNVEV (reference sequence). V lost 4 bases and J lost 2; bases outside the gene matches: 5. CDR3 residues: CASSSTGAPYEQYF. The CDR3 DNA sequence: TGTGCCAGCAGTTCCACAGGGGCCCCCTACGAGCAGTACTTC.

The chain couples TRBV7-2 to TRBJ2-5; 10 nucleotides align to TRBD1. This CDR3 spans 14 amino acids. The germline V gene has CDR1 SGHTA and CDR2 FQGNSA. V was pared by 6 bases and J by 11 bases, with 12 bases of the junction left unmatched. For the CDR3, the DNA is TGTGCCAGCAGGACCGGGACAGGGGTTGGGGAGCAGTACTTC. Translated: CASRTGTGVGEQYF.

This chain connects TRBV3-1 to TRBJ2-5; the D call may be TRBD1 or TRBD2 (6 bases each). The CDR3 spans 15 residues. Germline V gives CDR1 LGHDT, CDR2 YNNKEL (reference sequence). The V end lost 5 bases, the J end lost 1 base, and 14 bases lay between the germline ends. CDR3 sequence: CASSWVGGTQETQYF. The CDR3 DNA reads as TGTGCCAGCAGCTGGGTAGGGGGGACCCAAGAGACCCAGTACTTC.